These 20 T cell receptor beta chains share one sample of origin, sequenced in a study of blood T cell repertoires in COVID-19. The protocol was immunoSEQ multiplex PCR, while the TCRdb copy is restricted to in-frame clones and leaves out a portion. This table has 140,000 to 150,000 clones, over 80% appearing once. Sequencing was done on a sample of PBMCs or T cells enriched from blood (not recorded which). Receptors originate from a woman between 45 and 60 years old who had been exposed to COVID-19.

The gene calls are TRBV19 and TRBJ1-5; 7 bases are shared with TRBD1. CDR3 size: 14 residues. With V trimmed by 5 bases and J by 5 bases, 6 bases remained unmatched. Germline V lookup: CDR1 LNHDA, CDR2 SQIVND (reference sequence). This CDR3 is CASSEGARDQPQHF. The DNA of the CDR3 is TGTGCCAGTAGTGAGGGGGCTCGCGATCAGCCCCAGCATTTT.

CDR3 amino acids: CASSQDLNSPLHF. The CDR3 DNA follows: TGTGCCAGCAGCCAAGATCTCAATTCACCCCTCCACTTT. The gene calls are TRBV3-1 (or the pseudogene TRBV3-2) and TRBJ1-6; unclear D gene. CDR3 length: 13 residues. Germline CDR1 is LGHDT and CDR2 is YNNKEL (reference sequence). V gave up 0 bases and J gave up 7 bases, with 4 bases separating them.

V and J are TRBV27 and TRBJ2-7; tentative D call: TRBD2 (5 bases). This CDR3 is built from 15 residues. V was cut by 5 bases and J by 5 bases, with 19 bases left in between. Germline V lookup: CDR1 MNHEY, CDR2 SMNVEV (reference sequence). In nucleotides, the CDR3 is TGTGCCAGCAGTCCCGTGTCGGGGATTGTCCACGAGCAGTACTTC. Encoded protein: CASSPVSGIVHEQYF.

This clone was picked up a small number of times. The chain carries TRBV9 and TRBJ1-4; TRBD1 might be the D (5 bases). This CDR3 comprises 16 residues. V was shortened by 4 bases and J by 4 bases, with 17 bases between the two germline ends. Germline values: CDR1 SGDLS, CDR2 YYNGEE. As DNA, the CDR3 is TGTGCCAGCAGCACCCGTGGGGGGGAGAGTAATGAAAAACTGTTTTTT. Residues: CASSTRGGESNEKLFF.

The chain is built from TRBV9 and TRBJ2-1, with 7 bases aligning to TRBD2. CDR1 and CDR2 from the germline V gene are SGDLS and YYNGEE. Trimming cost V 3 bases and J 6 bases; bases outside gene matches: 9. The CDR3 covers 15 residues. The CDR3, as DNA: TGTGCCAGCAGCGCAAAGCGGGGACCAAGCAATGAGCAGTTCTTC. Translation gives CASSAKRGPSNEQFF.

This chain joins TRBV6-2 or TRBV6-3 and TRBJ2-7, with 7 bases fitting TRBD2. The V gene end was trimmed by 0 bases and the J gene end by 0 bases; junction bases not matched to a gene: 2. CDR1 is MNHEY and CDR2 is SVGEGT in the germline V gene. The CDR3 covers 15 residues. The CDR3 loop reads CASSYSGGSSYEQYF. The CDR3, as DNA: TGTGCCAGCAGTTACTCCGGCGGGAGCTCCTACGAGCAGTACTTC.

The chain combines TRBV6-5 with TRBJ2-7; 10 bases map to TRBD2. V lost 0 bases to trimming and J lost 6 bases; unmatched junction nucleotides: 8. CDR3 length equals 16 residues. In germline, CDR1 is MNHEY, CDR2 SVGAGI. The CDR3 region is CASSYSTAGGPSEQYF. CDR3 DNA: TGTGCCAGCAGTTACTCGACAGCGGGAGGGCCCAGCGAGCAGTACTTC.

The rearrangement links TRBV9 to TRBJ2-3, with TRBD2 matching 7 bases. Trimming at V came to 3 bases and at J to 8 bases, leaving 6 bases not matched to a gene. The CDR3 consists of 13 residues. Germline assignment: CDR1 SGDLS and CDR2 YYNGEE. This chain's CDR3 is CASSAGLVSTQYF. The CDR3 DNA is TGTGCCAGCAGCGCTGGACTAGTGAGTACGCAGTATTTT.

CDR3 amino acids: CASSNGATNEKLFF. As DNA, the CDR3 is TGTGCCAGCAGCAACGGGGCAACTAATGAAAAACTGTTTTTT. The chain employs TRBV5-4 and TRBJ1-4; no clear D gene. Germline V lookup: CDR1 SGHNT, CDR2 YYREEE (reference sequence). The V end lost 4 bases, the J end lost 0 bases, and 7 bases lay between the germline ends. This CDR3 is 14 amino acids long.

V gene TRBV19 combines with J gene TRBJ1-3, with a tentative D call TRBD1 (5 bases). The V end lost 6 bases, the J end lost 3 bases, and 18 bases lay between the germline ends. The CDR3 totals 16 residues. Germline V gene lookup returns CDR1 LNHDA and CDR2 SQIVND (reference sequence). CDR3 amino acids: CASSPRGGTSGNTIYF. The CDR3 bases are TGTGCCAGTAGCCCCCGCGGGGGAACGAGTGGAAACACCATATATTTT.

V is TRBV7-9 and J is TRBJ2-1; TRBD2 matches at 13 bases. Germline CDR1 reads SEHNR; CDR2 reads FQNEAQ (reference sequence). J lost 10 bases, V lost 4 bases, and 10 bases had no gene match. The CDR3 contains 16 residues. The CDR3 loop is CASSSGLAGPTGEQFF. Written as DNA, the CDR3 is TGTGCCAGCAGCTCGGGACTAGCGGGGCCAACGGGAGAGCAGTTCTTC. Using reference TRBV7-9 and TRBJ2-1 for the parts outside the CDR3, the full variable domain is DTGVSQNPRHKITKRGQNVTFRCDPISEHNRLYWYRQTLGQGPEFLTYFQNEAQLEKSRLLSDRFSAERPKGSFSTLEIQRTEQGDSAMYLCASSSGLAGPTGEQFFGPGTRLTVL.

The CDR3 protein is CASSASTGWGVGTDTQYF. CDR3 nucleotides: TGTGCCAGCAGCGCCTCGACGGGATGGGGGGTGGGCACAGATACGCAGTATTTT. The chain is built from TRBV5-4 and TRBJ2-3, with TRBD2 as a possible D gene (6 bases). V was pared by 4 bases and J by 1 base, with 22 bases between. Germline CDR1 and CDR2: SGHNT and YYREEE (reference sequence). This CDR3 spans 18 amino acids.

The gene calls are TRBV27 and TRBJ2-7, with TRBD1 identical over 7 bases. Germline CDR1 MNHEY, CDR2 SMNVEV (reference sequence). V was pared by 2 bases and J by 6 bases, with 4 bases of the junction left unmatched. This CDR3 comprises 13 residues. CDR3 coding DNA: TGTGCCAGCAGTTTACGAGGGGGCCCCGAGCAGTACTTC. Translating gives CASSLRGGPEQYF.

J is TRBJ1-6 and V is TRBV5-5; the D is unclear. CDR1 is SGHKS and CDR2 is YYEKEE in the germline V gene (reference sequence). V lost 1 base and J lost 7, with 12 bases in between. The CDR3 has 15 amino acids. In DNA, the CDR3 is TGTGCCAGCAGCTTGCACGAGGTTCTCAATTCACCCCTCCACTTT. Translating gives CASSLHEVLNSPLHF.

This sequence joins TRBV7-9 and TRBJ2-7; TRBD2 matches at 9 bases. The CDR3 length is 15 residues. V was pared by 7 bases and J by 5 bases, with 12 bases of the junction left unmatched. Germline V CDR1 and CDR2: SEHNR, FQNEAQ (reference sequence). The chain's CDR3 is CASNAGLAKVNEQYF. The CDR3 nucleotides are TGTGCCAGCAATGCAGGACTAGCGAAAGTCAACGAGCAGTACTTC.

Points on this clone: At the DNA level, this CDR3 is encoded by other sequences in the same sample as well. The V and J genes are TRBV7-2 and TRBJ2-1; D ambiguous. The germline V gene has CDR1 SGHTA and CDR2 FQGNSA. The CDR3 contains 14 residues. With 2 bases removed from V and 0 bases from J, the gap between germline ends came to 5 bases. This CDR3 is CASSLRSSYNEQFF. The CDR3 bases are TGTGCCAGCAGCTTAAGGAGCTCCTACAATGAGCAGTTCTTC.

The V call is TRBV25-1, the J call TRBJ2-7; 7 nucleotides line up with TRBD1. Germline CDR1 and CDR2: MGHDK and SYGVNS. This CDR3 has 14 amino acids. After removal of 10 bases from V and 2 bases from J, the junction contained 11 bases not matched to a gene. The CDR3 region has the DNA TGTGCCACTACCTGGACAGGATTTCCCTACGAGCAGTACTTC. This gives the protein CATTWTGFPYEQYF.

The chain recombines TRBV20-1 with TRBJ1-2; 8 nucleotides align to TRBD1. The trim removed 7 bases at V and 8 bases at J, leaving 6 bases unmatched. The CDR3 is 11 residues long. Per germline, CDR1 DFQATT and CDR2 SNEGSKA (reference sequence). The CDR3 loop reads CSGQGARGYTF. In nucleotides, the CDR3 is TGCAGTGGTCAGGGGGCGCGCGGCTACACCTTC.

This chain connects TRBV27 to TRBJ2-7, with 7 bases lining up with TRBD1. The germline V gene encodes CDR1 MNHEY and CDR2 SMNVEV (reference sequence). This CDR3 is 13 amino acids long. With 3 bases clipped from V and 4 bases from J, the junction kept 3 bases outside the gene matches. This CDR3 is CASSLGTDYEQYF. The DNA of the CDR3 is TGTGCCAGCAGTTTGGGGACAGATTACGAGCAGTACTTC.

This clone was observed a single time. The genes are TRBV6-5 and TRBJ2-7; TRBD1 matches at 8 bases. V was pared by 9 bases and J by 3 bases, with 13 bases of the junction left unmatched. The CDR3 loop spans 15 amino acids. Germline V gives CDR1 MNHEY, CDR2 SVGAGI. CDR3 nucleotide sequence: TGTGCCAGTAGGGACAGGTTGCAATCCGACTACGAGCAGTACTTC. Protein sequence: CASRDRLQSDYEQYF.